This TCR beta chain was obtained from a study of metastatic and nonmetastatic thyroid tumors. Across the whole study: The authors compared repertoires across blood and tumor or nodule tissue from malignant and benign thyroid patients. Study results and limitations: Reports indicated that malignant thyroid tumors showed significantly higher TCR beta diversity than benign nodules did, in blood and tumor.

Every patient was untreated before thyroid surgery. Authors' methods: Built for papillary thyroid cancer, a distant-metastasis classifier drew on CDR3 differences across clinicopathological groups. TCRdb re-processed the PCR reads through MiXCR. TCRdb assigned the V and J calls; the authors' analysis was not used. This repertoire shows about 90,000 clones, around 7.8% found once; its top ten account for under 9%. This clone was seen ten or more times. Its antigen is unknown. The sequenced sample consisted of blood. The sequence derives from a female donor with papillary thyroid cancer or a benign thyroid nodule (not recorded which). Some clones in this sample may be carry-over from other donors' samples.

The CDR3 spells CSARLTEGTEAFF. CDR3 DNA: TGCAGTGCTAGATTGACAGAGGGTACTGAAGCTTTCTTT. The chain uses TRBV20-1 and TRBJ1-1; D is possibly TRBD1 (5 bases). The germline V gene has CDR1 DFQATT and CDR2 SNEGSKA (reference sequence). The CDR3 totals 13 residues. The ends were cut back, 2 bases at V and 5 bases at J, with 12 bases in the middle.